The rows below give T cell receptor beta chains drawn from one sample of a study of cytomegalovirus exposure and HLA in healthy donors. The assay was immunoSEQ multiplex PCR, and TCRdb's table has in-frame clones only and misses some. The table records around 60,000 clones, around 84% of them present only once. The source material was PBMCs. All receptors derive from a male donor in good health and CMV-seronegative. The CDR3 runs from the conserved cysteine through the conserved F or W. The D gene is left open where the match is weak. Expanded clones are given a class, and other clones once, few, many or no size at all.

TRBD1	TRBV4-3	TRBJ1-6	NA	TGCGCCAGCAGCCTAGATGGGACAGACACTTCACCCCTCCACTTT	CASSLDGTDTSPLHF
NA	TRBV18	TRBJ2-7	NA	TGTGCCAGCTCACCGGCGGCGGGGGCCTCCTACGAGCAGTACTTC	CASSPAAGASYEQYF
NA	TRBV4-3	TRBJ1-2	few	TGCGCCAGCAGCCAATTAGACCGAGGGGGATATGGCTACACCTTC	CASSQLDRGGYGYTF
TRBD2	TRBV4-2	TRBJ2-3	NA	TGTGCCAGCAGCCAGGTACTAGCGGGCACAGATACGCAGTATTTT	CASSQVLAGTDTQYF
NA	TRBV6-5	TRBJ2-3	NA	TGTGCCAGCCGAGGGGGGGACACAGATACGCAGTATTTT	CASRGGDTDTQYF
TRBD2	TRBV7-2	TRBJ2-5	NA	TGTGCCAGCAGCAGGACTAGCGGAGAGACCCAGTACTTC	CASSRTSGETQYF
NA	TRBV29-1	TRBJ2-1	NA	TGCAGCTACCGAGGGGGATTTGAGCAGTTCTTC	CSYRGGFEQFF
NA	TRBV10-3	TRBJ2-3	NA	TGTGCCATCAGTGGGGAGGACTCTCTCGATACGCAGTATTTT	CAISGEDSLDTQYF
NA	TRBV10-2	TRBJ2-7	NA	TGCGCCAGCAGTGAGTCGCAGACAGGACCGGACGAGCAGTACTTC	CASSESQTGPDEQYF
NA	TRBV29-1	TRBJ1-1	once	TGCAGCGTGGTGGGGGGGACACTCGACTTGCGGGCTGAAGCTTTCTTT	CSVVGGTLDLRAEAFF
NA	TRBV5-1	TRBJ2-5	NA	TGCGCCAGCAGCTTACGTCCCAGTGAGGCCCTCCAAGAGACCCAGTACTTC	CASSLRPSEALQETQYF
NA	TRBV19	TRBJ2-7	once	TGTGCCAGTAGCGAAGGCGGGGGCGCCTACGAGCAGTACTTC	CASSEGGGAYEQYF
NA	TRBV7-7	TRBJ2-1	NA	TGTGCCAGCAGCTTATCTCCGGGAGCTATAGTGTTCTTC	CASSLSPGAIVFF
NA	TRBV5-4	TRBJ1-4	NA	TGTGCCAGCACCAACGGGGAGAGGAGGGAAAAACTGTTTTTT	CASTNGERREKLFF
TRBD1	TRBV19	TRBJ1-4	few	TGTGCCAGTAGTATAGCAACAGGGGTAAATGAAAAACTGTTTTTT	CASSIATGVNEKLFF
NA	TRBV29-1	TRBJ1-1	once	TGCAGCGTCACTATGAACACTGAAGCTTTCTTT	CSVTMNTEAFF
TRBD1	TRBV19	TRBJ2-3	NA	TGTGCCAGTAGTATTGAACAGGGGACAGATACGCAGTATTTT	CASSIEQGTDTQYF
NA	TRBV5-4	TRBJ1-2	NA	TGTGCCAGCAGCCTTAACTATGGCTACACCTTC	CASSLNYGYTF
TRBD2	TRBV7-6	TRBJ2-3	NA	TGTGCCAGCAGCCGGGAAGACAGGGCCAACACTAGCGGGGGCACGGGGACAGATACGCAGTATTTT	CASSREDRANTSGGTGTDTQYF
NA	TRBV7-7	TRBJ2-1	NA	TGTGCCAGCAGCCCCACTGACAGGTCTGAGCAGTTCTTC	CASSPTDRSEQFF
TRBD1	TRBV4-2	TRBJ2-7	NA	TGTGCCAGCAGCCAACTGACAGGGTCCTATGGGGAGCAGTACTTC	CASSQLTGSYGEQYF
NA	TRBV5-4	TRBJ1-6	NA	TGTGCCAGCAGCTTGGGAGAGGCCCCCCATAATTCACCCCTCCACTTT	CASSLGEAPHNSPLHF
NA	TRBV25-1	TRBJ2-7	NA	TGTGCCAGCAGTCAGAGGGACACCTCCTACGAGCAGTACTTC	CASSQRDTSYEQYF
TRBD1	TRBV4-2	TRBJ2-2	NA	TGTGCCAGCAGCGACAGGGGGTCAAACACCGGGGAGCTGTTTTTT	CASSDRGSNTGELFF
NA	TRBV7-6	TRBJ1-1	NA	TGTGCCAGCAGCTTAGCGGGTACGGCAGGGGTTAGCACTGAAGCTTTCTTT	CASSLAGTAGVSTEAFF
NA	TRBV5-1	TRBJ2-7	NA	TGCGCCAGCAGCTTGGCCGGAGCTTCCTACGAGCAGTACTTC	CASSLAGASYEQYF
NA	TRBV5-6	TRBJ1-1	NA	TGTGCCAGCGGTTTCTTCGGGGGGGGTCCGGCGGAAGCTTTCTTT	CASGFFGGGPAEAFF
NA	TRBV6-5	TRBJ2-7	NA	TGTGCCAGCAGTTACTCGCGAACGGGGGACTCCTACGAGCAGTACTTC	CASSYSRTGDSYEQYF
TRBD2	TRBV6-5	TRBJ2-2	NA	TGTGCCAGCAGTCCTAGCGGGTTCTACACCGGGGAGCTGTTTTTT	CASSPSGFYTGELFF